The 32 T cell receptor beta chains given below trace back to one sample, sequenced in a study of PD-L1 blockade in urothelial cancer. Described time point: peripheral blood 6 weeks after treatment start. Sequencing used immunoSEQ multiplex PCR; TCRdb keeps in-frame clones, though not all of them. Seen here are fewer than 90,000 clones, approximately 90% observed once, and the top ten hold around 0.94%. Material: PBMCs, obtained around atezolizumab (anti-PD-L1) treatment. The receptors here all came from a woman aged 80 or over with urothelial cancer.

The genes are TRBV7-2 and TRBJ2-1; tentative D call: TRBD2 (6 bases). Germline assignment: CDR1 SGHTA and CDR2 FQGNSA. CDR3 length: 17 amino acids. V dropped 5 bases and J dropped 2 bases, with 19 bases sitting between them. CDR3 DNA: TGTGCCAGCAGCCGGGGGAATCGGCAGGTAACCTACAATGAGCAGTTCTTC. Amino acid sequence: CASSRGNRQVTYNEQFF.

The rearrangement joins TRBV2 to TRBJ2-5; 8 bases match TRBD2. The V gene's germline CDR1 is SNHLY and CDR2 FYNNEI. Trimming took 5 bases from V and 2 from J; bases not matched to a gene: 4. The CDR3 loop spans 14 amino acids. CDR3 protein: CASSPGLAQETQYF. In DNA, the CDR3 is TGTGCCAGCAGTCCTGGACTAGCTCAAGAGACCCAGTACTTC.

The rearrangement uses TRBV6-6 and TRBJ1-5; 8 positions agree with TRBD1. CDR3 length equals 15 residues. Germline CDR1 and CDR2: MNHNY and SVGAGI (reference sequence). After removal of 7 bases from V and 2 bases from J, the junction contained 7 bases not matched to a gene. CDR3 sequence (DNA): TGTGCCAGCAATACCGGGACAGGCGGCAATCAGCCCCAGCATTTT. Protein sequence: CASNTGTGGNQPQHF.

V and J are TRBV12-1 and TRBJ1-2; TRBD1 is taken as the D call from the table, unchecked against the DNA. TRBV12-1 counts as a pseudogene. The CDR3 length is 19 residues. The CDR3 spells CASSFVPSGTGVTLYGYTF. CDR3 DNA sequence: TGTGCCAGCAGCTTTGTGCCGTCCGGGACAGGGGTCACTCTCTATGGCTACACCTTC.

This chain joins TRBV11-2 and TRBJ2-3; TRBD2 aligns across 7 bases. CDR3 length: 15 residues. V was clipped by 5 bases and J by 4 bases; unmatched bases: 9. Per the germline V gene, CDR1 is SGHAT and CDR2 is FQNNGV. CDR3 coding DNA: TGTGCCAGCAGCCTCGCCCGGGGAGGGTCAGATACGCAGTATTTT. This codes for CASSLARGGSDTQYF.

V and J are TRBV27 and TRBJ2-3, with D possibly matching TRBD2 (6 bases). The CDR3 is 17 residues long. Germline V gives CDR1 MNHEY, CDR2 SMNVEV (reference sequence). Trimming removed 6 bases from V and 1 base from J, with 20 bases in between. The CDR3 DNA reads TGTGCCAGCAGCTCCCGGGTGAGCGGGTCACGCACAGATACGCAGTATTTT. Residues: CASSSRVSGSRTDTQYF.

The chain uses TRBV6-1 and TRBJ1-1; D is unresolved. Trimming took off 4 bases at V and 4 bases at J, with 16 bases between the two ends. Germline values: CDR1 MNHNS, CDR2 SASEGT. The CDR3 is 15 amino acids. CDR3 in amino acids: CASSAKQSPLTEAFF. The CDR3 DNA reads as TGTGCCAGCAGTGCAAAACAGTCCCCTCTCACTGAAGCTTTCTTT.

The V gene is TRBV19, the J gene TRBJ1-1; TRBD1 matches at 7 bases. This CDR3 comprises 15 residues. The germline gives CDR1 LNHDA, CDR2 SQIVND (reference sequence). After removal of 6 bases from V and 6 bases from J, the junction contained 13 bases not matched to a gene. This CDR3 is CASSSGQRIYAEAFF. CDR3 bases: TGTGCCAGTAGCTCGGGACAGAGGATTTACGCTGAAGCTTTCTTT.

This chain joins TRBV6-1 and TRBJ1-2; TRBD1 might be the D (5 bases). The CDR3 runs to 15 residues. The V end lost 3 bases, the J end lost 3 bases, and 14 bases lay between the germline ends. Germline values: CDR1 MNHNS, CDR2 SASEGT. The DNA of the CDR3 is TGTGCCAGCAGTGACACCGGGACTGCGGACTATGGCTACACCTTC. Translation gives CASSDTGTADYGYTF.

The genes are TRBV9 and TRBJ1-1; D is unresolved. V lost 1 base and J 6 bases, leaving 10 bases between the germline ends. Per germline, CDR1 SGDLS and CDR2 YYNGEE. The CDR3 contains 13 residues. The CDR3 DNA is TGTGCCAGCAGCGTACAGGTCTTCTCTGAAGCTTTCTTT. As protein: CASSVQVFSEAFF.

The chain joins TRBV13 to TRBJ1-2, with 8 nucleotides matching TRBD1. CDR3 size: 16 residues. Trimming at V came to 3 bases and at J to 8 bases, leaving 14 bases not matched to a gene. Germline loops: CDR1 PRHDT, CDR2 FYEKMQ (reference sequence). The DNA for the CDR3 is TGTGCCAGCAGCTTTGGGACAGGCGGGGGATCGGGAGGCTACACCTTC. Translation gives CASSFGTGGGSGGYTF.

The chain uses TRBV5-4 and TRBJ2-1; 7 bases fit TRBD1. This CDR3 region has 13 residues. Trimming at V came to 4 bases and at J to 7 bases, leaving 5 bases not matched to a gene. CDR1 is SGHNT, CDR2 YYREEE, per germline (reference sequence). The CDR3 DNA follows: TGTGCCAGCAGCCAAACAGGGGAAAATGAGCAGTTCTTC. It encodes CASSQTGENEQFF.

The chain combines TRBV5-1 with TRBJ2-7, with 16 bases aligning to TRBD2. From germline, CDR1 is SGHRS and CDR2 YFSETQ. Germline trimming cut 4 bases from V and 2 bases from J; bases unmatched to any gene: 6. The CDR3 is 17 residues long. The CDR3 nucleotides read TGCGCCAGCAGCCCTCCGGGACTAGCGGGAGGGGCCTACGAGCAGTACTTC. Translated, it gives CASSPPGLAGGAYEQYF.

This chain joins TRBV25-1 and TRBJ2-7; 16 bases map to TRBD2. Germline V lookup: CDR1 MGHDK, CDR2 SYGVNS. With 8 bases clipped from V and 2 bases from J, the junction kept 0 bases outside the gene matches. The CDR3 has 14 amino acids. The CDR3 region is CASGTSGRAYEQYF. The CDR3 region has the DNA TGTGCCAGCGGGACTAGCGGGAGGGCCTACGAGCAGTACTTC.

The chain employs TRBV5-1 and TRBJ1-1; 8 positions agree with TRBD1. Germline V lookup: CDR1 SGHRS, CDR2 YFSETQ. V lost 3 bases, J lost 5 bases, and 3 bases stayed unmatched. There are 13 residues in the CDR3. CDR3 sequence: CASSWDRRTEAFF. The DNA for the CDR3 is TGCGCCAGCAGCTGGGACAGGCGGACTGAAGCTTTCTTT.

This chain uses TRBV27 with TRBJ1-1; D unclear. The V gene's germline CDR1 is MNHEY and CDR2 SMNVEV (reference sequence). The CDR3 is 16 residues long. Trimming cost V 3 bases and J 7 bases, with 21 bases left between them. The CDR3 loop reads CASSFSSSRLEGEAFF. The CDR3 bases are TGTGCCAGCAGTTTTAGTTCCTCGAGACTGGAGGGTGAAGCTTTCTTT.

The V call is TRBV29-1, the J call TRBJ1-2; perhaps TRBD1 as D (5 bases). This CDR3 is 14 amino acids long. CDR1 is SQVTM and CDR2 is ANQGSEA in the germline V gene. The germline V and J ends were trimmed by 0 bases and 2 bases, with 10 bases remaining between them. The CDR3 is CSVEEPPGNYGYTF. The CDR3 DNA is TGCAGCGTTGAAGAGCCCCCAGGGAACTATGGCTACACCTTC.

The V gene is TRBV9, the J gene TRBJ2-7; 7 positions match TRBD1. The trim removed 0 bases at V and 2 bases at J, leaving 8 bases unmatched. CDR1 and CDR2 (germline): SGDLS, YYNGEE. The CDR3 totals 16 residues. The DNA for the CDR3 is TGTGCCAGCAGCGTAGGGCAGGACAGGAACACCTACGAGCAGTACTTC. It codes for CASSVGQDRNTYEQYF.

V is TRBV6-5 and J is TRBJ1-3; D is ambiguous. The CDR3 has 15 residues. V gave up 2 bases and J gave up 0 bases, with 8 bases separating them. Germline CDR1 MNHEY, CDR2 SVGAGI. CDR3 loop: CASSYSLGSGNTIYF. In DNA form, the CDR3 reads TGTGCCAGCAGTTACAGCCTTGGCTCTGGAAACACCATATATTTT.

The rearrangement links TRBV6-1 to TRBJ1-1, with TRBD1 matching over 8 bases. Per the germline V gene, CDR1 is MNHNS and CDR2 is SASEGT. The CDR3 is 12 residues long. J lost 7 bases, V lost 6 bases, and 4 bases had no gene match. The CDR3, as DNA: TGTGCCAGCAGCCTCAGGGGGCGTGAAGCTTTCTTT. Encoded protein: CASSLRGREAFF.

The chain joins TRBV13 to TRBJ2-6; D is perhaps TRBD2 (6 bases). The CDR3 contains 18 residues. Germline V gene lookup returns CDR1 PRHDT and CDR2 FYEKMQ (reference sequence). The V gene lost 4 bases and the J gene lost 0 bases, with 16 bases spanning the gap. The CDR3, as DNA: TGTGCCAGCAGCTCCCGGGACTGGGGCTTCTCTGGGGCCAACGTCCTGACTTTC. Translation: CASSSRDWGFSGANVLTF.

This chain uses TRBV12-2 with TRBJ1-1; the DNA was not compared with TRBD1, the D call given in the table. TRBV12-2 is assigned pseudogene status. The CDR3 runs 15 residues. Here the CDR3 DNA reads TGTGCAAGTCGCCCAAAGGGGGCGGGGAACACTGAAGCTTTCTTT. It translates to CASRPKGAGNTEAFF.

The genes are TRBV28 and TRBJ1-2, with TRBD1 matching 8 bases. Germline V CDR1 and CDR2: MDHEN, SYDVKM. The V segment lost 9 bases and the J segment 0 bases; nucleotides outside the gene matches: 9. This CDR3 region has 15 residues. The CDR3 DNA reads TGTGCCAGTATACAGGGGGGGGTGACTAACTATGGCTACACCTTC. This sequence encodes CASIQGGVTNYGYTF.

The chain is built from TRBV19 and TRBJ2-2, with D tentatively TRBD2 (6 bases). Trimming left V 4 bases short and J 6 bases short, with 15 bases between. CDR1 is LNHDA, CDR2 SQIVND, per germline (reference sequence). The CDR3 has 15 residues. The CDR3 DNA reads as TGTGCCAGTAGTAAGGGGCAGGGAGGCGCCGGGGAGCTGTTTTTT. This translates into CASSKGQGGAGELFF.

The rearrangement uses TRBV29-1 and TRBJ2-2; a weak D match, TRBD2 (6 bases). The CDR3 contains 13 residues. Germline CDR1 reads SQVTM; CDR2 reads ANQGSEA. The CDR3 loop reads CSGGNGNTGELFF. CDR3 sequence (DNA): TGCAGTGGGGGGAATGGGAACACCGGGGAGCTGTTTTTT.

The CDR3 loop reads CASSSQGLAGVAVKETQYF. The CDR3 DNA reads as TGCGCCAGCAGCTCCCAGGGACTAGCGGGAGTGGCCGTAAAAGAGACCCAGTACTTC. This sequence joins TRBV5-1 and TRBJ2-5, with 14 bases that match TRBD2. From germline, CDR1 is SGHRS and CDR2 YFSETQ. The junction had 13 bases not matched to a gene; V was cut back by 3 bases and J by 3 bases. The length of the CDR3 is 19 residues.

The CDR3 region has the DNA TGCGCCAGCAGCAGGGACAGGGGGAGATACAATGAGCAGTTCTTC. The encoded protein is CASSRDRGRYNEQFF. The chain joins TRBV5-1 to TRBJ2-1; 11 bases fit TRBD1. J lost 4 bases, V lost 4 bases, and 4 bases had no gene match. The CDR3 totals 15 residues. CDR1 and CDR2 (germline): SGHRS, YFSETQ.

The chain recombines TRBV30 with TRBJ2-7; TRBD1 might be the D (6 bases). Looked up from germline, CDR1 is GTSNPN and CDR2 is SVGIG (reference sequence). The CDR3 extends over 14 amino acids. Trimming shortened V by 0 bases and J by 0 bases, and 9 bases separated the two germline ends. The CDR3 DNA reads TGTGCCTGGAGTGTTAGGGGGAGCTCCTACGAGCAGTACTTC. The encoded protein is CAWSVRGSSYEQYF.

J is TRBJ1-1 and V is TRBV9; D gene ambiguous. Germline lookup yields CDR1 SGDLS and CDR2 YYNGEE. This CDR3 is 13 amino acids long. V lost 7 bases and J 2 bases, leaving 12 bases between the germline ends. The CDR3 region is CASQAEENTEAFF. CDR3 nucleotide sequence: TGTGCCAGCCAGGCGGAGGAAAACACTGAAGCTTTCTTT.

The chain carries TRBV5-1 and TRBJ1-5, with 7 bases fitting TRBD1. V shed 4 bases and J 6 bases; nucleotides not matched to a gene: 7. There are 14 residues in the CDR3. Looked up from germline, CDR1 is SGHRS and CDR2 is YFSETQ. Here the CDR3 DNA reads TGCGCCAGCAGCACGGGACAGCCCAGTCAGCCCCAGCATTTT. Translation: CASSTGQPSQPQHF.

This clone has only one observation. This chain connects TRBV18 to TRBJ1-3; D call uncertain. V gave up 3 bases and J gave up 4 bases, with 16 bases separating them. This CDR3 is 16 amino acids long. Germline-derived CDR1 and CDR2 are KGHSH and LQKENI. In nucleotides, the CDR3 is TGTGCCAGCTCACCGGTAGAAGAATTATTCGGAAACACCATATATTTT. It translates to CASSPVEELFGNTIYF.

J is TRBJ2-1 and V is TRBV10-3; D is possibly TRBD1 (6 bases). The CDR3 consists of 13 residues. Trimming shortened V by 0 bases and J by 12 bases, and 12 bases separated the two germline ends. CDR1 is ENHRY, CDR2 SYGVKD, per germline. This CDR3 reads CAISESLTGRQFF. The DNA for the CDR3 is TGTGCCATCAGTGAGTCTTTGACAGGAAGGCAGTTCTTC.